These 3 T cell receptor beta chains originate from one sample sequenced in a study of blood T cell repertoires in COVID-19. Produced via immunoSEQ multiplex PCR; TCRdb's table is partial and in-frame only. The table has 150,000 or so clones, 80% to 90% seen once. The sequenced sample consisted of peripheral blood. These TCRs come from a man aged 18-30 years with COVID-19, enrolled during active disease.

This clone showed up just a few times. V is TRBV3-1 (or the pseudogene TRBV3-2) and J is TRBJ2-3; D perhaps matches TRBD2 (6 bases). Germline-derived CDR1 and CDR2 are LGHDT and YNNKEL (reference sequence). V was pared by 4 bases and J by 1 base, with 18 bases between. The CDR3 consists of 17 residues. The CDR3 reads CASSLDRGGMGTDTQYF. In DNA, the CDR3 is TGTGCCAGCAGCCTCGACCGAGGCGGGATGGGCACAGATACGCAGTATTTT.

This chain uses TRBV29-1 with TRBJ1-1, with 7 bases matching TRBD1. Losses at the gene ends were 6 bases for V and 3 bases for J; bases not matched to a gene: 7. CDR3 length: 13 residues. The germline V gene encodes CDR1 SQVTM and CDR2 ANQGSEA. Here the CDR3 DNA reads TGCAGCGTCGACAGGGTTTTATACACTGAAGCTTTCTTT. It yields the protein CSVDRVLYTEAFF.

The rearrangement links TRBV5-1 to TRBJ2-7, with 11 nucleotides matching TRBD2. V was clipped by 4 bases and J by 3 bases; unmatched bases: 3. The CDR3 has 14 amino acids. The germline CDR1 and CDR2 sequences are SGHRS and YFSETQ. The CDR3 nucleotides read TGCGCCAGCAGCGCCGGGACTAGCGGCTACGAGCAGTACTTC. Amino acids: CASSAGTSGYEQYF.